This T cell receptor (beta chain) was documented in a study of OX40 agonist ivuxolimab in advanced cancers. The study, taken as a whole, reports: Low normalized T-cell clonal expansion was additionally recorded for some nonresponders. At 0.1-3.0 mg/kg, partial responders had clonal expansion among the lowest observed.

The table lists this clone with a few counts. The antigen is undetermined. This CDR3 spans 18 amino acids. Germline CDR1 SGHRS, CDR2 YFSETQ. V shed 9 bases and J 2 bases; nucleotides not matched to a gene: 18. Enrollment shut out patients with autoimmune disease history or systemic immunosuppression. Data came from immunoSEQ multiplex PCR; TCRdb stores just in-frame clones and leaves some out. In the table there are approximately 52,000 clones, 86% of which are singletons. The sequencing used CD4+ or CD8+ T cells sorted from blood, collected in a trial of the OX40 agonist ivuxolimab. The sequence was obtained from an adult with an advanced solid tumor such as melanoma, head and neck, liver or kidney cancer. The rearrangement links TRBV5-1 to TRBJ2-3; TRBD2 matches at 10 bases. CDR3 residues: CANARSGGAAFSTDTQYF. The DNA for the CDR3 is TGCGCCAACGCTCGGAGCGGGGGGGCTGCATTTTCCACAGATACGCAGTATTTT.